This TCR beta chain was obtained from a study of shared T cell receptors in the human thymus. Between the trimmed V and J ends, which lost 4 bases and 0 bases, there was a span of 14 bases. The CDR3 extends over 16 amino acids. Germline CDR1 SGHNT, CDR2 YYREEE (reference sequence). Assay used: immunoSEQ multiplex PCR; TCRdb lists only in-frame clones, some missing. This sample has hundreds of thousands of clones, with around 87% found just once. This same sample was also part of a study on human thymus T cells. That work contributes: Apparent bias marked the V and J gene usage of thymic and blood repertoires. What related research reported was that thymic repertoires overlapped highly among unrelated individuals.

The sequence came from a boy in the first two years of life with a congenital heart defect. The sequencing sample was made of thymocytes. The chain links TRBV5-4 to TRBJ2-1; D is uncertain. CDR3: CASSPARPSSYNEQFF. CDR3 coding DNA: TGTGCCAGCAGCCCGGCGAGGCCTAGCTCCTACAATGAGCAGTTCTTC. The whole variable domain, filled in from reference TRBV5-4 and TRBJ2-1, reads ETGVTQSPTHLIKTRGQQVTLRCSSQSGHNTVSWYQQALGQGPQFIFQYYREEENGRGNFPPRFSGLQFPNYSSELNVNALELDDSALYLCASSPARPSSYNEQFFGPGTRLTVL.